Presented here are 17 T cell receptor beta chains from one specimen sequenced in a study of blood T cell repertoires in COVID-19. Clones were sequenced by immunoSEQ multiplex PCR, and TCRdb holds only the in-frame ones, with some missing. There are around 190,000 clones in the sample; about four fifths occur only once, and about 6.9% lies in the top ten. The sample was peripheral blood. These receptors all come from a man in his fifties or sixties with acute or convalescent COVID-19.

The gene calls are TRBV2 and TRBJ1-4; D remains ambiguous. CDR3 size: 15 residues. V was pared by 6 bases and J by 4 bases, with 15 bases between. Germline-derived CDR1 and CDR2 are SNHLY and FYNNEI. The CDR3 here is CASRSGRTLNEKLFF. CDR3 nucleotides: TGTGCCAGCAGAAGCGGACGGACCCTTAATGAAAAACTGTTTTTT.

The chain is built from TRBV7-8 and TRBJ1-2; possibly TRBD1 for D (6 bases). The CDR3 is 16 amino acids. The ends were cut back, 0 bases at V and 4 bases at J, with 15 bases in the middle. Per the germline V gene, CDR1 is SGHVS and CDR2 is FQNEAQ. In DNA, the CDR3 is TGTGCCAGCAGCTTAGCGGCTGGGGGGGCCGGCTATGGCTACACCTTC. Translated: CASSLAAGGAGYGYTF.

The V and J genes are TRBV15 and TRBJ2-7; the match to TRBD1 covers 7 bases. Trimming removed 1 base from V and 2 bases from J; junction bases left unmatched: 5. CDR3 length: 15 residues. CDR1 LNHNV and CDR2 YYDKDF come from the germline V gene (reference sequence). CDR3 in DNA: TGTGCCACCAGCAGAGGATACAGGGGAACCTACGAGCAGTACTTC. It translates to CATSRGYRGTYEQYF.

V gene TRBV7-9 combines with J gene TRBJ2-5; the D is unclear. V dropped 1 base and J dropped 9 bases, with 18 bases sitting between them. There are 15 residues in the CDR3. The germline gives CDR1 SEHNR, CDR2 FQNEAQ (reference sequence). CDR3: CASSLVSMAAEAQYF. CDR3 DNA: TGTGCCAGCAGCTTAGTTTCCATGGCAGCCGAGGCCCAGTACTTC.

V and J are TRBV24-1 and TRBJ1-1; 9 bases are a match to TRBD1. J gave up 6 bases and V 6 bases, and 13 bases lay outside the gene matches. The CDR3 consists of 16 residues. CDR1 is KGHDR, CDR2 SFDVKD, per germline. The CDR3 here is CATSPAPGQGLPEAFF. The DNA for the CDR3 is TGTGCCACCAGTCCCGCCCCGGGACAGGGTTTGCCTGAAGCTTTCTTT.

The genes are TRBV4-1 and TRBJ2-3, with 8 bases matching TRBD2. CDR1 and CDR2 (germline): MGHRA, YSYEKL. This CDR3 is built from 18 residues. Unmatched junction bases numbered 10, after V lost 1 base and J lost 1 base. The CDR3 here is CASSQVAREAPRTDTQYF. CDR3 DNA: TGCGCCAGCAGCCAAGTTGCGCGGGAGGCCCCCCGCACAGATACGCAGTATTTT.

J is TRBJ1-5 and V is TRBV27; unclear D gene. The CDR3 loop spans 15 amino acids. Trimming shortened V by 2 bases and J by 5 bases, and 13 bases separated the two germline ends. Germline values: CDR1 MNHEY, CDR2 SMNVEV (reference sequence). CDR3 region: CASSLEGTTDQPQHF. DNA for the CDR3: TGTGCCAGCAGTTTAGAAGGAACTACCGATCAGCCCCAGCATTTT.

This rearrangement joins TRBV19 to TRBJ1-1, with a weak D call TRBD1 (6 bases). V was pared by 3 bases and J by 4 bases, with 12 bases between. Germline lookup yields CDR1 LNHDA and CDR2 SQIVND (reference sequence). The CDR3 sequence is 14 residues long. The CDR3 protein is CASSIGGRSTEAFF. The DNA for the CDR3 is TGTGCCAGTAGTATCGGGGGGCGCAGCACTGAAGCTTTCTTT.

V usage is TRBV19 and J usage is TRBJ1-1; TRBD1 matches 10 bases. Losses at the gene ends were 2 bases for V and 5 bases for J; bases not matched to a gene: 26. From germline, CDR1 is LNHDA and CDR2 SQIVND (reference sequence). The CDR3 extends over 22 amino acids. CDR3 nucleotides: TGTGCCAGTAGTATACCCCCCCCGCCTTCCCTTTTTTCCGGGACAGGGGTAACTGAAGCTTTCTTT. This encodes CASSIPPPPSLFSGTGVTEAFF.

V is TRBV7-2 and J is TRBJ2-3; 8 positions agree with TRBD2. CDR1 SGHTA and CDR2 FQGNSA come from the germline V gene. After removal of 2 bases from V and 1 base from J, the junction contained 2 bases not matched to a gene. The CDR3 has 15 residues. Here the CDR3 reads CASSLQTSGTDTQYF. CDR3 DNA: TGTGCCAGCAGCTTACAGACTAGCGGCACAGATACGCAGTATTTT.

The rearrangement links TRBV30 to TRBJ1-3; D gene unclear. This CDR3 is built from 14 residues. The V and J ends lost 0 bases and 4 bases respectively, with 10 bases between them. CDR1 is GTSNPN and CDR2 is SVGIG in the germline V gene (reference sequence). CDR3 DNA sequence: TGTGCCTGGAGTGTCGGGTTTTCGGGAAACACCATATATTTT. Its translation: CAWSVGFSGNTIYF.

The chain has TRBV18 and TRBJ1-2, with D tentatively TRBD1 (6 bases). V lost 6 bases and J 8 bases, leaving 10 bases between the germline ends. CDR3 length: 11 residues. CDR1 is KGHSH and CDR2 is LQKENI in the germline V gene. The CDR3 reads CASSGTGGYTF. For the CDR3, the DNA is TGTGCCAGCTCTGGAACAGGGGGCTACACCTTC.

This chain connects TRBV6-5 to TRBJ1-5; TRBD1 might be the D (5 bases). The CDR3 runs 14 residues. V dropped 2 bases and J dropped 4 bases, with 9 bases sitting between them. Germline CDR1 is MNHEY and CDR2 is SVGAGI. The CDR3 region has the DNA TGTGCCAGCAGTTACGGCAGGGCAAATCAGCCCCAGCATTTT. Translating gives CASSYGRANQPQHF.

Concerning this clone itself: Other DNA sequences in this specimen translate into the identical CDR3. The chain recombines TRBV2 with TRBJ2-1, with a tentative D call TRBD1 (5 bases). Germline V gene sequence: CDR1 SNHLY, CDR2 FYNNEI. This CDR3 comprises 15 residues. Trimming pared 1 base from V and 0 bases from J, leaving 7 bases between. The CDR3 nucleotides are TGTGCCAGCAGTGAAGAGGGGCTCTCCTACAATGAGCAGTTCTTC. Amino acids: CASSEEGLSYNEQFF.

The rearrangement uses TRBV6-1 and TRBJ1-4; no definite D call. Per the germline V gene, CDR1 is MNHNS and CDR2 is SASEGT. The CDR3 extends over 15 amino acids. The V end was cut by 3 bases, the J end by 7 bases, with 15 bases between. CDR3 region: CASSDLVPSREKLFF. CDR3 in DNA: TGTGCCAGCAGTGACCTCGTCCCGTCTCGTGAAAAACTGTTTTTT.

The genes are TRBV6-5 and TRBJ2-1; 8 bases fit TRBD2. V was clipped by 2 bases and J by 8 bases; unmatched bases: 8. Looked up from germline, CDR1 is MNHEY and CDR2 is SVGAGI. This CDR3 spans 15 amino acids. The CDR3 nucleotides read TGTGCCAGCAGTTACATCGGGGGGGGCGCCGATGAGCAGTTCTTC. Translating gives CASSYIGGGADEQFF.

This rearrangement joins TRBV7-3 to TRBJ2-1, with 10 nucleotides matching TRBD2. Trimming took 0 bases from V and 7 from J; bases not matched to a gene: 3. The CDR3 has 15 amino acids. Looked up from germline, CDR1 is SGHTA and CDR2 is FQGTGA. Here the CDR3 DNA reads TGTGCCAGCAGCTTAACACCAGCGGGAGGGAATGAGCAGTTCTTC. This sequence encodes CASSLTPAGGNEQFF.